By frequency in the sample, the clone carrying this T cell receptor (beta chain) is medium-sized. Amplification of TCR beta used genomic DNA extracted from peripheral blood. Multiplex touch-down PCR with TRB-A/B primers amplified rearranged V-D-J TRB sequences. TCRdb independently ran MiXCR on the multiplex PCR reads; one entry per CDR3 protein. The repertoire holds 7,500 to 10,000 distinct CDR3 sequences, with around 22% as singletons. The sample originates from a study of T cell repertoires in aging, cancer and after chemotherapy. The germline gives CDR1 WNHNN, CDR2 SYGVQD (reference sequence). CDR3 length: 14 residues. The trim removed 2 bases at V and 10 bases at J, leaving 7 bases unmatched.

The sample was blood. The gene calls are TRBV10-1 and TRBJ2-2; 7 bases agree with TRBD1. This TCR was sampled from a human donor in good health. DNA for the CDR3: TGCGCCAGCAGTGAGAGACAGGGTGAGGTGGAGCTGTTTTTT. Translated: CASSERQGEVELFF.